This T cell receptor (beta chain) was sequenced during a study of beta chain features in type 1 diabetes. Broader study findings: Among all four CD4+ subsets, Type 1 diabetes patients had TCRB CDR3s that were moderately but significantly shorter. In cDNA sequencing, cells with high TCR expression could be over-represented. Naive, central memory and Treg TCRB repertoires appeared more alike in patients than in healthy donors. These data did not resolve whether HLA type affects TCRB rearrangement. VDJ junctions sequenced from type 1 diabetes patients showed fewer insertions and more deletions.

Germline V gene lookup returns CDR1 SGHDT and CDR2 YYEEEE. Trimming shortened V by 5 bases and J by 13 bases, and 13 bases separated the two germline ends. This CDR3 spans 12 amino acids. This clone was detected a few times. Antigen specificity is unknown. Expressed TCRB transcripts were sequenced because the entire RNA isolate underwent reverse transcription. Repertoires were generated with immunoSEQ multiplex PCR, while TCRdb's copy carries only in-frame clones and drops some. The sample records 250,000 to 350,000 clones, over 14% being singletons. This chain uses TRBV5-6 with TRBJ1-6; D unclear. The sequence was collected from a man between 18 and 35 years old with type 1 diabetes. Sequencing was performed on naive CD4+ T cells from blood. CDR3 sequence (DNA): TGTGCCAGCAGTTTGACCGGGAGCCCCCTCCACTTT. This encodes CASSLTGSPLHF.